This passage covers 32 T cell receptor beta chains from one sample sequenced in a study of CD8 T cells in Susac syndrome. The authors reverse transcribed roughly 0.5 to 1 ug RNA with random hexamers. TCRdb re-analysed the immunoSEQ multiplex PCR reads in MiXCR, keeping a single row per CDR3 protein. The repertoire holds roughly 120,000 distinct CDR3 sequences, with roughly 95% as singletons. Specimen: CD4+ T cells from PBMCs. All receptors derive from a human donor in good health.

The V gene is TRBV7-3, the J gene TRBJ2-5; D ambiguous. CDR1 and CDR2 from the germline V gene are SGHTA and FQGTGA. This CDR3 is 13 amino acids long. Deletions cut 3 bases from V and 2 bases from J, with 7 bases between. As DNA, the CDR3 is TGTGCCAGCAGCTTTTCAGAACAAGAGACCCAGTACTTC. This sequence encodes CASSFSEQETQYF.

The J gene is TRBJ2-1, the V gene TRBV7-9; 7 bases agree with TRBD2. This CDR3 is 14 amino acids long. Trimming took 5 bases from V and 8 from J; bases not matched to a gene: 9. CDR1 SEHNR and CDR2 FQNEAQ come from the germline V gene (reference sequence). The chain's CDR3 is CASSTAGTLYEQFF. DNA of the CDR3: TGTGCCAGCAGCACAGCGGGAACTCTTTATGAGCAGTTCTTC.

J is TRBJ2-1 and V is TRBV29-1; D is unresolved. Germline loops: CDR1 SQVTM, CDR2 ANQGSEA. Trimming shortened V by 4 bases and J by 0 bases, and 7 bases separated the two germline ends. This CDR3 is 13 amino acids long. The CDR3 DNA reads TGCAGCGTTGGGACGGACTCCTACAATGAGCAGTTCTTC. Its protein is CSVGTDSYNEQFF.

The V and J genes are TRBV5-1 and TRBJ2-6; no clear D gene. This CDR3 has 16 amino acids. Trimming pared 0 bases from V and 0 bases from J, leaving 7 bases between. The germline V gene encodes CDR1 SGHRS and CDR2 YFSETQ. CDR3 nucleotide sequence: TGCGCCAGCAGCTTGGAATGGGGCTCTGGGGCCAACGTCCTGACTTTC. This codes for CASSLEWGSGANVLTF.

The chain joins TRBV4-2 to TRBJ2-5; D not certain. V was cut by 3 bases and J by 4 bases, with 9 bases left in between. This CDR3 contains 13 residues. Looked up from germline, CDR1 is LGHNA and CDR2 is YNFKEQ. The CDR3 DNA reads TGTGCCAGCAGCCAGAGTGCGCTAGAGACCCAGTACTTC. Translating it yields CASSQSALETQYF.

The chain uses TRBV19 and TRBJ2-3; tentatively, D is TRBD2 (5 bases). Germline lookup yields CDR1 LNHDA and CDR2 SQIVND (reference sequence). This CDR3 comprises 13 residues. Trimming pared 5 bases from V and 6 bases from J, leaving 12 bases between. The CDR3 loop reads CASSRGRGDTQYF. The CDR3 coding sequence is TGTGCCAGTAGTCGAGGACGCGGGGATACGCAGTATTTT. The entire variable domain, with the rest obtained from reference TRBV19 and TRBJ2-3, is as follows: DGGITQSPKYLFRKEGQNVTLSCEQNLNHDAMYWYRQDPGQGLRLIYYSQIVNDFQKGDIAEGYSVSREKKESFPLTVTSAQKNPTAFYLCASSRGRGDTQYFGPGTRLTVL.

J is TRBJ2-5 and V is TRBV20-1, with 7 positions matching TRBD1. This CDR3 contains 14 residues. J gave up 5 bases and V 3 bases, and 9 bases lay outside the gene matches. Germline V gives CDR1 DFQATT, CDR2 SNEGSKA (reference sequence). CDR3 sequence: CSASRQGSGETQYF. For the CDR3, the DNA is TGCAGTGCTAGCCGACAGGGTTCCGGGGAGACCCAGTACTTC.

The chain joins TRBV24-1 to TRBJ2-3; 7 positions agree with TRBD2. This CDR3 comprises 18 residues. The ends lost 2 bases at V and 1 base at J; junction bases unmatched: 11. Germline V gene data show CDR1 as KGHDR and CDR2 as SFDVKD. The CDR3 loop reads CATSDSASGPMGTDTQYF. The CDR3 DNA reads as TGTGCCACCAGTGATTCCGCTAGCGGACCCATGGGCACAGATACGCAGTATTTT.

The chain joins TRBV21-1 to TRBJ2-4; the table's D gene call, TRBD1, was not cross checked with the DNA. TRBV21-1 counts as a pseudogene. This CDR3 contains 19 residues. The CDR3 DNA reads TGTGCCAGCACCTCGAGGGGTACGACAGGGGGCCCGCCCCAAAACATTCAGTACTTC. Translation gives CASTSRGTTGGPPQNIQYF.

This rearrangement joins TRBV3-1 to TRBJ2-2; TRBD2 agrees at 10 bases. The CDR3 contains 18 residues. The germline V gene has CDR1 LGHDT and CDR2 YNNKEL (reference sequence). The J segment lost 3 bases and the V segment lost 1 base, leaving 8 bases of the junction unmatched. CDR3 DNA sequence: TGTGCCAGCAGCCAAGGAACCTGGACTAGCGGTTACACCGGGGAGCTGTTTTTT. Translating it yields CASSQGTWTSGYTGELFF.

The chain has TRBV7-2 and TRBJ2-3; 7 bases match TRBD2. J lost 0 bases, V lost 5 bases, and 11 bases had no gene match. The CDR3 has 17 amino acids. Germline V gene sequence: CDR1 SGHTA, CDR2 FQGNSA. CDR3 DNA sequence: TGTGCCAGCAGCCTAGGACCTAGCGGCCTTAGCACAGATACGCAGTATTTT. This translates into CASSLGPSGLSTDTQYF. Filled out from reference TRBV7-2 and TRBJ2-3, the complete variable domain reads GAGVSQSPSNKVTEKGKDVELRCDPISGHTALYWYRQSLGQGLEFLIYFQGNSAPDKSGLPSDRFSAERTGGSVSTLTIQRTQQEDSAVYLCASSLGPSGLSTDTQYFGPGTRLTVL.

For the CDR3, the DNA is TGTGCCAGCAGCTTAGAAGCAGGGAAGCAGTATTTT. As protein: CASSLEAGKQYF. The chain is built from TRBV7-8 and TRBJ2-3; possibly TRBD1 for D (5 bases). Per the germline V gene, CDR1 is SGHVS and CDR2 is FQNEAQ. Trimming pared 1 base from V and 11 bases from J, leaving 10 bases between. The CDR3 length is 12 residues.

This chain links TRBV20-1 with TRBJ2-7; the D gene is possibly TRBD2 (6 bases). Between the trimmed V and J ends, which lost 6 bases and 0 bases, there was a span of 12 bases. The CDR3 is 13 amino acids. The germline V gene encodes CDR1 DFQATT and CDR2 SNEGSKA (reference sequence). CDR3 DNA sequence: TGCAGTGCCACCCGAGCGGGCTCCTACGAGCAGTACTTC. Its protein product is CSATRAGSYEQYF.

The J gene is TRBJ2-1, the V gene TRBV3-1, with TRBD1 matching over 9 bases. The germline CDR1 and CDR2 sequences are LGHDT and YNNKEL (reference sequence). V lost 0 bases and J lost 15; bases outside the gene matches: 9. This CDR3 region has 14 residues. The CDR3: CASSQEGRGTGRFF. CDR3 DNA: TGTGCCAGCAGCCAAGAAGGTCGCGGGACAGGGAGGTTCTTC.

A single count supports this clonotype. The genes are TRBV2 and TRBJ2-5, with D perhaps matching TRBD2 (6 bases). CDR1 is SNHLY, CDR2 FYNNEI, per germline. Trimming pared 6 bases from V and 5 bases from J, leaving 25 bases between. CDR3 length: 17 amino acids. The CDR3 DNA follows: TGTGCCAGCAGACGGGCGGGGACGAACTACCTCCGGGAGACCCAGTACTTC. It is translated as CASRRAGTNYLRETQYF. Drawing the rest from reference TRBV2 and TRBJ2-5, the complete variable domain is EPEVTQTPSHQVTQMGQEVILRCVPISNHLYFYWYRQILGQKVEFLVSFYNNEISEKSEIFDDQFSVERPDGSNFTLKIRSTKLEDSAMYFCASRRAGTNYLRETQYFGPGTRLLVL.

The chain links TRBV27 to TRBJ2-7, with 10 nucleotides matching TRBD2. V shed 4 bases, J shed 0 bases, and the junction held 0 bases outside the gene matches. Germline V gene sequence: CDR1 MNHEY, CDR2 SMNVEV (reference sequence). This CDR3 is built from 14 residues. The CDR3, as DNA: TGTGCCAGCAGTTGGACTAGCGGCTCCTACGAGCAGTACTTC. Protein: CASSWTSGSYEQYF.

The gene calls are TRBV23-1 and TRBJ1-4, with TRBD1 as a possible D gene (5 bases). TRBV23-1 is labeled an ORF, and its function is uncertain. This CDR3 is built from 16 residues. V was trimmed by 0 bases and J by 8 bases, leaving 16 bases between them. For the CDR3, the DNA is TGCGCCAGCAGTCAATCCTGGGGGGGATTCGGCGAAAAACTGTTTTTT. Its translation is CASSQSWGGFGEKLFF.

The V call is TRBV18, the J call TRBJ2-5, with D unclear. V was clipped by 5 bases and J by 0 bases, with 7 bases between them. The germline V gene has CDR1 KGHSH and CDR2 LQKENI. This CDR3 contains 13 residues. The CDR3 DNA reads as TGTGCCAGCTCAGGACGCAACCAAGAGACCCAGTACTTC. This gives the protein CASSGRNQETQYF.

This chain joins TRBV27 and TRBJ1-2; possibly TRBD1 for D (5 bases). Per the germline V gene, CDR1 is MNHEY and CDR2 is SMNVEV (reference sequence). Trimming took off 6 bases at V and 8 bases at J, with 19 bases between the two ends. The CDR3 covers 14 residues. Here the CDR3 reads CASRFLQVLTGYTF. The DNA for the CDR3 is TGTGCCAGCAGATTCCTACAGGTGCTAACAGGCTACACCTTC.

The V call is TRBV4-2, the J call TRBJ2-5, with 15 bases fitting TRBD2. Germline V CDR1 and CDR2: LGHNA, YNFKEQ. The CDR3 extends over 17 amino acids. V lost 0 bases to trimming and J lost 5 bases; unmatched junction nucleotides: 4. The CDR3, as DNA: TGTGCCAGCAGCCAAGACGGACTAGCGGGGGGGCCCGAGACCCAGTACTTC. Translation: CASSQDGLAGGPETQYF.

This chain uses TRBV29-1 with TRBJ1-2; the D gene is possibly TRBD1 (6 bases). CDR3 length: 14 amino acids. Trimming stripped 2 bases from V and 4 bases from J, with 14 bases between. The germline V gene has CDR1 SQVTM and CDR2 ANQGSEA. The CDR3 sequence is CSVESQGISYGYTF. The CDR3 nucleotides read TGCAGCGTTGAATCACAGGGAATTTCCTATGGCTACACCTTC.

V and J are TRBV6-1 and TRBJ2-1; TRBD2 agrees at 9 bases. The length of the CDR3 is 15 residues. J gave up 8 bases and V 6 bases, and 11 bases lay outside the gene matches. Looked up from germline, CDR1 is MNHNS and CDR2 is SASEGT. The CDR3, as DNA: TGTGCCAGCAGCGCTAAGAGCGGGGGGTCCTATGAGCAGTTCTTC. It translates to CASSAKSGGSYEQFF.

The J gene is TRBJ2-1, the V gene TRBV30; 14 nucleotides agree with TRBD2. This CDR3 has 18 residues. The trim removed 2 bases at V and 2 bases at J, leaving 8 bases unmatched. Looked up from germline, CDR1 is GTSNPN and CDR2 is SVGIG (reference sequence). CDR3 in DNA: TGTGCCTGGAGTCCCTGGCGGACTAGCGGGGGGCCCTACAATGAGCAGTTCTTC. Residues: CAWSPWRTSGGPYNEQFF.

This clonotype was observed once. This chain joins TRBV12-3 or TRBV12-4 and TRBJ2-7; D not certain. V gave up 0 bases and J gave up 6 bases, with 24 bases separating them. The CDR3 runs 18 residues. CDR3 sequence (DNA): TGTGCCAGCAGTTTAGCGTCCCGCGTTCAGGCCCACTCCCCCGAGCAGTACTTC. Protein product: CASSLASRVQAHSPEQYF.

This chain uses TRBV5-6 with TRBJ2-7, with D perhaps matching TRBD1 (7 bases). Trimming removed 2 bases at V and 1 base at J, with 10 bases between. This CDR3 has 14 amino acids. CDR1 is SGHDT, CDR2 YYEEEE, per germline. The CDR3 region has the DNA TGTGCCAGCAGCTTACCAGGGGGGTCCTACGAGCAGTACTTC. Translated, it gives CASSLPGGSYEQYF.

The chain carries TRBV7-2 and TRBJ2-1; D may be TRBD1 or TRBD2 (5 bases each). The V end was cut by 3 bases, the J end by 1 base, with 13 bases between. This CDR3 is 16 amino acids long. Germline V lookup: CDR1 SGHTA, CDR2 FQGNSA. CDR3: CASSFQGPGSYNEQFF. CDR3 coding DNA: TGTGCCAGCAGCTTTCAGGGCCCGGGGTCCTACAATGAGCAGTTCTTC.

The rearrangement links TRBV12-3 or TRBV12-4 to TRBJ2-7; D gene ambiguous. The V end was cut by 6 bases, the J end by 3 bases, with 9 bases between. The CDR3 extends over 12 amino acids. This CDR3 reads CASSSVGYEQYF. CDR3 nucleotides: TGTGCCAGCAGCAGCGTCGGCTACGAGCAGTACTTC.

The chain carries TRBV23-1 and TRBJ1-3, with a tentative D call TRBD1 (6 bases). TRBV23-1 is annotated as an ORF whose role is uncertain. The CDR3 sequence is 14 residues long. V was shortened by 2 bases and J by 2 bases, with 7 bases between the two germline ends. Here the CDR3 DNA reads TGCGCCAGCAGTCAAGACAGGACTGGAAACACCATATATTTT. As protein: CASSQDRTGNTIYF.

The chain combines TRBV30 with TRBJ2-1; 7 bases agree with TRBD2. V gave up 0 bases and J gave up 0 bases; unmatched junction bases: 8. Per germline, CDR1 GTSNPN and CDR2 SVGIG (reference sequence). The CDR3 is 17 residues long. CDR3 sequence reads: CAWSVIWKRGSYNEQFF. DNA for the CDR3: TGTGCCTGGAGTGTAATCTGGAAGCGGGGCTCCTACAATGAGCAGTTCTTC.

This clonotype has only a few counts. J is TRBJ2-3 and V is TRBV6-4; D is undetermined. Trimming left V 0 bases short and J 0 bases short, with 10 bases between. The CDR3 has 16 amino acids. The germline gives CDR1 MRHNA, CDR2 SNTAGT. CDR3 in amino acids: CASSDSETLSTDTQYF. The CDR3, as DNA: TGTGCCAGCAGTGACTCGGAGACGCTTAGCACAGATACGCAGTATTTT.

The CDR3 DNA sequence: TGTGCCTGCCGGGACCCCAACACCGGGGAGCTGTTTTTT. Its translation: CACRDPNTGELFF. The chain couples TRBV7-2 to TRBJ2-2, with D tentatively TRBD1 or TRBD2 (5 bases each). V was clipped by 11 bases and J by 2 bases, with 12 bases between them. The CDR3 has 13 residues. Germline CDR1 is SGHTA and CDR2 is FQGNSA.

V is TRBV2 and J is TRBJ2-7; D not resolved. The V and J ends lost 4 bases and 2 bases respectively, with 3 bases between them. The CDR3 runs 11 residues. Germline V CDR1 and CDR2: SNHLY, FYNNEI. The CDR3: CASSVAYEQYF. CDR3 DNA: TGTGCCAGCAGTGTAGCCTACGAGCAGTACTTC.